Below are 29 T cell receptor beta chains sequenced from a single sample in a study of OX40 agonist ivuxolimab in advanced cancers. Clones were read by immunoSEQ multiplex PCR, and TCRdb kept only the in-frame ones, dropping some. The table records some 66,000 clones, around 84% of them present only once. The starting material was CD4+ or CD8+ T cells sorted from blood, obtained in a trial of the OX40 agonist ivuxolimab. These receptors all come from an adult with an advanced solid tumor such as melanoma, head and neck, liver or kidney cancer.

CDR3 amino acids: CASSSQREQYF. The CDR3 nucleotides are TGTGCCAGCAGCTCCCAGAGGGAGCAGTACTTC. The rearrangement uses TRBV7-8 and TRBJ2-7; D gene unclear. CDR3 size: 11 residues. Germline CDR1 is SGHVS and CDR2 is FQNEAQ. V was cut by 4 bases and J by 7 bases, with 8 bases left in between.

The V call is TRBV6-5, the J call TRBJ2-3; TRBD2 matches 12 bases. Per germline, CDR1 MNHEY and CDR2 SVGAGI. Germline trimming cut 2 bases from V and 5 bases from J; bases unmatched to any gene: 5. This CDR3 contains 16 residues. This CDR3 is CASSYETSGGGDTQYF. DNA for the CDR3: TGTGCCAGCAGTTACGAGACTAGCGGGGGAGGAGATACGCAGTATTTT.

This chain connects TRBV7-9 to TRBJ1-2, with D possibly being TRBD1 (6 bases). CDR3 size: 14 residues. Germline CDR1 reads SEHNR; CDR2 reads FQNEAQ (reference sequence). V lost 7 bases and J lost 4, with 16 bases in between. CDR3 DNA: TGTGCCAGCACCCCGGACAGTTCTCTCTATGGCTACACCTTC. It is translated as CASTPDSSLYGYTF.

In DNA form, the CDR3 reads TGTGCCATCAGTCCGGACAGGGAAGGGTGGTTAATCACAGATACGCAGTATTTT. This codes for CAISPDREGWLITDTQYF. The V gene is TRBV10-3, the J gene TRBJ2-3; TRBD1 aligns across 8 bases. After removal of 5 bases from V and 2 bases from J, the junction contained 15 bases not matched to a gene. The CDR3 length is 18 residues. CDR1 is ENHRY, CDR2 SYGVKD, per germline.

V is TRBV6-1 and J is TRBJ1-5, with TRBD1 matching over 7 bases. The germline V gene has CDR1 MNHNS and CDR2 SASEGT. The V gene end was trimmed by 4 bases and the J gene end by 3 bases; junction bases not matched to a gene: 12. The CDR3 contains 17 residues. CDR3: CASSAQGGAYFNQPQHF. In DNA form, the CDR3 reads TGTGCCAGCAGTGCCCAGGGGGGGGCCTATTTCAATCAGCCCCAGCATTTT.

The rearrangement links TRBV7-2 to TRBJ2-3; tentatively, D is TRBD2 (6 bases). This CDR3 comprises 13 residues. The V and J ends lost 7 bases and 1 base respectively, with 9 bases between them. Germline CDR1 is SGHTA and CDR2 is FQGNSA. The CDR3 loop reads CASTPGGTDTQYF. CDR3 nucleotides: TGTGCCAGCACCCCGGGGGGCACAGATACGCAGTATTTT.

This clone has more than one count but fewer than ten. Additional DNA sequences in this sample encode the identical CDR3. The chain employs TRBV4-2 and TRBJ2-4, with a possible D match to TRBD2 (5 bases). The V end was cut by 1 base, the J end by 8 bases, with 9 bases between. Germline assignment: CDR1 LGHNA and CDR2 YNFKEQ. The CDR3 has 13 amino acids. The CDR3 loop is CASSQVLGDIQYF. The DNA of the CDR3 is TGTGCCAGCAGCCAAGTGCTCGGGGACATTCAGTACTTC.

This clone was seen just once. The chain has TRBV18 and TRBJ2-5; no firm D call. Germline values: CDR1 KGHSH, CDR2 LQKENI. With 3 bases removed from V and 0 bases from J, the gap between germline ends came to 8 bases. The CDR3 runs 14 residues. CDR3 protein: CASSPQGYQETQYF. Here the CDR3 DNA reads TGTGCCAGCTCACCTCAAGGTTACCAAGAGACCCAGTACTTC.

The CDR3 here is CASSLGRQGGMNTEAFF. CDR3 sequence (DNA): TGTGCCAGCAGCTTGGGACGACAGGGGGGGATGAACACTGAAGCTTTCTTT. The rearrangement joins TRBV5-7 to TRBJ1-1, with 9 bases matching TRBD1. TRBV5-7 is marked as an open reading frame, function uncertain. Trimming at V came to 0 bases and at J to 0 bases, leaving 6 bases not matched to a gene. The length of the CDR3 is 17 residues.

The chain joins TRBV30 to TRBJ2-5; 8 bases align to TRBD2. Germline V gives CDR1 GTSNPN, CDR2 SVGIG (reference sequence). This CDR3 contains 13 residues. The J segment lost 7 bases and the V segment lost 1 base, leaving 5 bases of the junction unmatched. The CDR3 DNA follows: TGTGCCTGGAGTGGGACTAGCTACGGGACCCAGTACTTC. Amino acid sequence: CAWSGTSYGTQYF.

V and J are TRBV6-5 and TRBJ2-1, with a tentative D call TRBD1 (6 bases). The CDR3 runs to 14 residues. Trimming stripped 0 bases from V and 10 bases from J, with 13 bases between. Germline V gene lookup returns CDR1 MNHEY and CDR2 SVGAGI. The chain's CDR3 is CASSYSSRGNEQFF. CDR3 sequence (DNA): TGTGCCAGCAGTTACTCGAGCAGGGGAAACGAGCAGTTCTTC.

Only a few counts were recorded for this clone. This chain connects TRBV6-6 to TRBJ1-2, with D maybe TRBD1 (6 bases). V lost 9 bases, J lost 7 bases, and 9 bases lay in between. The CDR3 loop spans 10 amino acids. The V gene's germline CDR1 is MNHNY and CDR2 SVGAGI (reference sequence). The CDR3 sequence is CASHRAGYTF. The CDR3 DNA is TGTGCCAGTCACAGGGCTGGCTACACCTTC.

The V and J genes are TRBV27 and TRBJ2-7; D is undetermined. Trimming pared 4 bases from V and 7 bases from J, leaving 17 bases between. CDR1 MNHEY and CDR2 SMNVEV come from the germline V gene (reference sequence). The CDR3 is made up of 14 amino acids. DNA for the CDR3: TGTGCCAGCAGTTCCCGGTCACAAGGACGGGAGCAGTACTTC. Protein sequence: CASSSRSQGREQYF.

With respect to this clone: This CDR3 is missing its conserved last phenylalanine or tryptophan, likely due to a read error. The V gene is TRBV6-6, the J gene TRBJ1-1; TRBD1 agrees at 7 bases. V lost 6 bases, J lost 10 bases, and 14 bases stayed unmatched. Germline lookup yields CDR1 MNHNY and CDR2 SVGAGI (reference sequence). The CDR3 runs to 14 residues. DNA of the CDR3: TGTGCCAGCAGAGACCCGACAGGGCGCTTTGTAGCTTTCCTT. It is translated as CASRDPTGRFVAFL.

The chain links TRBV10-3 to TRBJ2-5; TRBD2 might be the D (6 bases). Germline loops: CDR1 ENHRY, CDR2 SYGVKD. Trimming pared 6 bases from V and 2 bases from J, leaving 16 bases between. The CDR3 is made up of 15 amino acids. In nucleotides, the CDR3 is TGTGCCATCAGCCACGGGACGGCGGGACAAGAGACCCAGTACTTC. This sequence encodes CAISHGTAGQETQYF.

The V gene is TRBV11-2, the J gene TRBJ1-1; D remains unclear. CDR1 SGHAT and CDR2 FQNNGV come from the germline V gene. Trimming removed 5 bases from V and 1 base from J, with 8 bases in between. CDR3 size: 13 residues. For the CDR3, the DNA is TGTGCCAGCAGCCCTCGTTCGAACACTGAAGCTTTCTTT. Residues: CASSPRSNTEAFF.

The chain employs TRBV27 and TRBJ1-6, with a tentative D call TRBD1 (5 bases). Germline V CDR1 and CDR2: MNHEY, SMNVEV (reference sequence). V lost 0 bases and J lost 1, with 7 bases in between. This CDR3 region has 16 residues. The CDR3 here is CASSLSGVSYNSPLHF. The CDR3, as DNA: TGTGCCAGCAGTTTATCGGGGGTATCCTATAATTCACCCCTCCACTTT.

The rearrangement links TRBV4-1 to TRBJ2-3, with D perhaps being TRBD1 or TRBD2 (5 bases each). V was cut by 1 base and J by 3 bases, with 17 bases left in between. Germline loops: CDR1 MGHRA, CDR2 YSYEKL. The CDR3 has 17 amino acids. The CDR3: CASSQGGKGKITDTQYF. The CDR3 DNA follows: TGCGCCAGCAGCCAAGGGGGGAAGGGGAAGATAACAGATACGCAGTATTTT.

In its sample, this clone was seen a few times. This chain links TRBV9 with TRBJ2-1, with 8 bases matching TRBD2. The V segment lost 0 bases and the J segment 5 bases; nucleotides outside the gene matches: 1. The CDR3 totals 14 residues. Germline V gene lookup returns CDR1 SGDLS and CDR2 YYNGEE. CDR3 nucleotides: TGTGCCAGCAGCGTAGCGGGGGGGGACAATGAGCAGTTCTTC. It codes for CASSVAGGDNEQFF.

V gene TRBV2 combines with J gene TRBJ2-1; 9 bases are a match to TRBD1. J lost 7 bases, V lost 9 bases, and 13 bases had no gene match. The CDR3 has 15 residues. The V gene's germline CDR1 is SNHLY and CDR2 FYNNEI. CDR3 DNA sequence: TGTGCCAGTACCATCACAGGGGGCGCCGGGAATGAGCAGTTCTTC. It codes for CASTITGGAGNEQFF.

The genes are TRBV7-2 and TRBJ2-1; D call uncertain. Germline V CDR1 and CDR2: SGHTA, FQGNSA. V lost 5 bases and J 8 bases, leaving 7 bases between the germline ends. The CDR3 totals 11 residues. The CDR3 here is CASSIFDEQFF. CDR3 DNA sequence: TGTGCCAGCAGCATATTTGATGAGCAGTTCTTC.

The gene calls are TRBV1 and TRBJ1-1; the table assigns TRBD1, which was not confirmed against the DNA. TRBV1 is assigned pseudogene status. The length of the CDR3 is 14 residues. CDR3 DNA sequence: TGCACCAGCAGCCAAAAGGACAGGGGCCGTGAAGCTTTCTTT. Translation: CTSSQKDRGREAFF.

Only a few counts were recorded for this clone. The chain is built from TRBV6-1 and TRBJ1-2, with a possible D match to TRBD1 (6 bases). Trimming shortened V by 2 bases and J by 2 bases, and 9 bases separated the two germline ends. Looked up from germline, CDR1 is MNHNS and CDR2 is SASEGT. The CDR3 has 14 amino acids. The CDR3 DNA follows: TGTGCCAGCAGTGAACAGGGGAGGAACTATGGCTACACCTTC. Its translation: CASSEQGRNYGYTF.

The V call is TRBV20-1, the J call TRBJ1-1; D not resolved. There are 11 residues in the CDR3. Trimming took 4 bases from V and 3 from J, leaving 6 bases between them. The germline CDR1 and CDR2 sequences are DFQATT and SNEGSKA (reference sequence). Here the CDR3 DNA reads TGCAGTGCTACGGGCGACACTGAAGCTTTCTTT. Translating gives CSATGDTEAFF.

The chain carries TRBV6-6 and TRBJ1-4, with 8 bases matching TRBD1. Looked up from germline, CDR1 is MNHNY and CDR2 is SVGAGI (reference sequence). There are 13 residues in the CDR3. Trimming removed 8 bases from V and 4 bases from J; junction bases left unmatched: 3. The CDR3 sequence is CASGDRGNEKLFF. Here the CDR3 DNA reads TGTGCCAGCGGCGACAGGGGTAATGAAAAACTGTTTTTT.

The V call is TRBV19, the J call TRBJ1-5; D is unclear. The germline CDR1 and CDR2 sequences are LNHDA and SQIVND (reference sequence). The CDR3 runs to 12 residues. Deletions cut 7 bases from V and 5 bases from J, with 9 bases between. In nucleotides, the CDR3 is TGTGCCAGTAACGCCGGAGATCAGCCCCAGCATTTT. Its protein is CASNAGDQPQHF.

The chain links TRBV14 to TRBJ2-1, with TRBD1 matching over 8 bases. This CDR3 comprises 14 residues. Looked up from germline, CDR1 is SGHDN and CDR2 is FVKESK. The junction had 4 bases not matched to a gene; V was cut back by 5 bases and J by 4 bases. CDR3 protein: CASSRRQGYNEQFF. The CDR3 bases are TGTGCCAGCAGCAGACGACAGGGGTACAATGAGCAGTTCTTC.

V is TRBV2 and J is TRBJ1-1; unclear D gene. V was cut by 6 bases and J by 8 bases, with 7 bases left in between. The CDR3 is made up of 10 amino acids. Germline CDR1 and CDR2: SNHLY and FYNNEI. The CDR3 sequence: CASRRKEAFF. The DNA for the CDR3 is TGTGCCAGCAGAAGGAAGGAAGCTTTCTTT.

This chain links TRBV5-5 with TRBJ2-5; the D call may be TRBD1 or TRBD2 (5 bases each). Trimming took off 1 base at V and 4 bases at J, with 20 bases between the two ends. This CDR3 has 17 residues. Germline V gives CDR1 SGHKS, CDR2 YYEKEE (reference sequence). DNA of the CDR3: TGTGCCAGCAGCTTGTTACCCCAGGGACGAGGTCCAGAGACCCAGTACTTC. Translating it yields CASSLLPQGRGPETQYF.